This T cell receptor (beta chain) was profiled in a study of blood T cell repertoires in COVID-19. Background on the study: There were acute and convalescent COVID-19 samples, and they came from the United States, Italy and Spain.

Authors' processing steps: Reference gene primers were amplified, and this amplification served to estimate nucleated cell counts. The table came from immunoSEQ multiplex PCR; TCRdb's copy has only in-frame clones and leaves some out. V and J calls and clone size are given by that table; D and trimming were obtained from the DNA. The table lists approximately 350,000 clones, 80% to 90% of them singletons. Germline V CDR1 and CDR2: KGHDR, SFDVKD. Trimming cost V 4 bases and J 7 bases, with 9 bases left between them. The CDR3 totals 13 residues. This clonotype was obtained from a young man with active or convalescent COVID-19. The chain combines TRBV24-1 with TRBJ1-4, with a possible D match to TRBD1 (5 bases). The source material was peripheral blood. The CDR3 DNA reads TGTGCCACCAGTGAGGGGGGAGGTGAAAAACTGTTTTTT. Translated, it gives CATSEGGGEKLFF.